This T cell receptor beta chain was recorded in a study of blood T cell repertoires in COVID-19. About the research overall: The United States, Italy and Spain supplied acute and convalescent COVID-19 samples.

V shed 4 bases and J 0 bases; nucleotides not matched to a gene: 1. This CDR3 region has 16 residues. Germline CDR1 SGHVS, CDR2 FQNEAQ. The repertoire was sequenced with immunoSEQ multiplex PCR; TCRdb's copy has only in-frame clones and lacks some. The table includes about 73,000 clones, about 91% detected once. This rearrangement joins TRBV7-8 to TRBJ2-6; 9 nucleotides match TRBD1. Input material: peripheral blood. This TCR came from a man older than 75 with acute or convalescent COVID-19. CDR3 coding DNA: TGTGCCAGCAGCTGGACAGGGGCCTCTGGGGCCAACGTCCTGACTTTC. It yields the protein CASSWTGASGANVLTF.